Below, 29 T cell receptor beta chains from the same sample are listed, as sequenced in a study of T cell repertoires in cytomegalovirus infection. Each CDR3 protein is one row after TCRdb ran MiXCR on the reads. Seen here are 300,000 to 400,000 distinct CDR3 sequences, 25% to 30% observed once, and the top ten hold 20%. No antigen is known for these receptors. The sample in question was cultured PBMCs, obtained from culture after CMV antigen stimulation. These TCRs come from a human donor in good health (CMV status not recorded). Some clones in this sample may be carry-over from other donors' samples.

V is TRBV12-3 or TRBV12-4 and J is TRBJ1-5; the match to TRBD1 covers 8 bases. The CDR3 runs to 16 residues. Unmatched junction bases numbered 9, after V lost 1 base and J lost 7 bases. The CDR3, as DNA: TGTGCCAGCAGTTTAGGGGGACAGGCTCTCGGGCAGCCCCAGCATTTT. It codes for CASSLGGQALGQPQHF.

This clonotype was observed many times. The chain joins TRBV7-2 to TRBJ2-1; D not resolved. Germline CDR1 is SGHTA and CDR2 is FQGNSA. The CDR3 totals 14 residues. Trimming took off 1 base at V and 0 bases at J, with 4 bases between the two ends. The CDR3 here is CASSLEGSYNEQFF. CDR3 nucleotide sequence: TGTGCCAGCAGCTTAGAGGGCTCCTACAATGAGCAGTTCTTC.

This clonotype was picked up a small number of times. CDR3 residues: CSVVTSNGGRPEAFF. DNA for the CDR3: TGCAGCGTTGTTACCTCCAACGGGGGTCGCCCTGAAGCTTTCTTT. V and J are TRBV29-1 and TRBJ1-1, with TRBD1 as a possible D gene (5 bases). V dropped 4 bases and J dropped 6 bases, with 21 bases sitting between them. The CDR3 sequence is 15 residues long. Germline CDR1 reads SQVTM; CDR2 reads ANQGSEA.

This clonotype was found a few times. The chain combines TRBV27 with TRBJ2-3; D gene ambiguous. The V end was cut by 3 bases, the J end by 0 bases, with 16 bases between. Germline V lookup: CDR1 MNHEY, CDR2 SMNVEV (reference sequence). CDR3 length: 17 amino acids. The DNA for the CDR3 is TGTGCCAGCAGTTTGTTCGCTAAAGCAATTAGCACAGATACGCAGTATTTT. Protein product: CASSLFAKAISTDTQYF.

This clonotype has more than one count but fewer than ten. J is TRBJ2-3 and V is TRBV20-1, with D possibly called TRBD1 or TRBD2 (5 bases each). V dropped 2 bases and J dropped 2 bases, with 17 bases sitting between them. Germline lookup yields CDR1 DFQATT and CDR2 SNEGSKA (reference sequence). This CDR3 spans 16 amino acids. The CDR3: CSARNGDPPSTDTQYF. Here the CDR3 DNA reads TGCAGTGCTAGAAACGGGGACCCTCCTTCCACAGATACGCAGTATTTT.

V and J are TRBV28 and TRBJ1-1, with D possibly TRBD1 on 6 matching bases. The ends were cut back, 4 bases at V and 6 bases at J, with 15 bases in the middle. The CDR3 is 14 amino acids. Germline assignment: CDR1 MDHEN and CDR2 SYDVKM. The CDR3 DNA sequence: TGTGCCAGCAGTTACAGGGAGAACAACGCTGAAGCTTTCTTT. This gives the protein CASSYRENNAEAFF.

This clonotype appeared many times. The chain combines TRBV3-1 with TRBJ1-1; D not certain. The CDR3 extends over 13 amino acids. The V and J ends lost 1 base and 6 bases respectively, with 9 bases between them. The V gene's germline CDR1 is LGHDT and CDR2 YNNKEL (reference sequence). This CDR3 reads CASSQVGGAEAFF. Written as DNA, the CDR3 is TGTGCCAGCAGCCAAGTCGGCGGGGCTGAAGCTTTCTTT.

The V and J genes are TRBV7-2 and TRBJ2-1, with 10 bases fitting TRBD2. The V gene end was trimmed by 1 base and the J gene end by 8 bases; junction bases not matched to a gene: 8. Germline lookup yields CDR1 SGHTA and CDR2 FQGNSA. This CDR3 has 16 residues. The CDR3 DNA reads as TGTGCCAGCAGCTTAGTTCCGGCTAGCGGGGGTGATGAGCAGTTCTTC. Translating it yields CASSLVPASGGDEQFF.

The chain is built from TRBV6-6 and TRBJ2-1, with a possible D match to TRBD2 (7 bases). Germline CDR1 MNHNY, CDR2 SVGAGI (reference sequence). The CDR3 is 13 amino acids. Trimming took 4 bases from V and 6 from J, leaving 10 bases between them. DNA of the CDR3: TGTGCCAGCAGTTGGGGAGGGGGCAATGAGCAGTTCTTC. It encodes CASSWGGGNEQFF.

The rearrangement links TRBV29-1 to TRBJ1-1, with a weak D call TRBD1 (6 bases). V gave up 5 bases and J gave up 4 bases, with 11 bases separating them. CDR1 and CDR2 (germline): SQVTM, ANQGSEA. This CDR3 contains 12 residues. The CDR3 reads CSVSQGLTEAFF. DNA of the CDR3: TGCAGCGTTTCTCAGGGGCTCACTGAAGCTTTCTTT.

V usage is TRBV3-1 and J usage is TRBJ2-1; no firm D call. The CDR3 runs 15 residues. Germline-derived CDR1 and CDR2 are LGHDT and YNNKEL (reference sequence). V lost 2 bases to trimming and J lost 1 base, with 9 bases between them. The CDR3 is CASSQLSGSYNEQFF. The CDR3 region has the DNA TGTGCCAGCAGCCAACTTAGTGGATCCTACAATGAGCAGTTCTTC.

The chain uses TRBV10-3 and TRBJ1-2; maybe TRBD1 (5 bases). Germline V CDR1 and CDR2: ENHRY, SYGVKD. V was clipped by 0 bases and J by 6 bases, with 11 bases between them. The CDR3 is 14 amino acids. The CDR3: CAISESGARNGYTF. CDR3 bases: TGTGCCATCAGTGAGTCTGGGGCTCGGAATGGCTACACCTTC.

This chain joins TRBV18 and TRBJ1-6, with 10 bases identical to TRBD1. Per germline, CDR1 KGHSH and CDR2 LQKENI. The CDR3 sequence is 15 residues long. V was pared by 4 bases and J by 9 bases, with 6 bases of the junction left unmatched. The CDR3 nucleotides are TGTGCCAGCTCACTGGGGACAGGGGCCACTTCACCCCTCCACTTT. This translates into CASSLGTGATSPLHF.

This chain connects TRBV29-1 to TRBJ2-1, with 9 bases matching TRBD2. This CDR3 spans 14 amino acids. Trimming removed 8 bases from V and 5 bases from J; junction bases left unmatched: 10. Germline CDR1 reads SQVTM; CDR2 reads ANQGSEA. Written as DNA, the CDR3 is TGCAGCATCCCTAAAGCGGGGGGCCACAATGAGCAGTTCTTC. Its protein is CSIPKAGGHNEQFF.

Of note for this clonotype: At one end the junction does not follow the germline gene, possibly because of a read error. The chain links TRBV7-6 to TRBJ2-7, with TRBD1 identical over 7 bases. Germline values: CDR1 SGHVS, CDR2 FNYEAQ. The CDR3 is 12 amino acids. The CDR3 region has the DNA TGTGCCAGCAGCCGTACTGACAGGGCGCCCAACTTC. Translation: CASSRTDRAPNF.

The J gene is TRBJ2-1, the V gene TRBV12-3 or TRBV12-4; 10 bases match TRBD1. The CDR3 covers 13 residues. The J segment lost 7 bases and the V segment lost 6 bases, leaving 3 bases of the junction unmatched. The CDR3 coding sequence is TGTGCCAGCAGACTGGGACAGGGGAATGAGCAGTTCTTC. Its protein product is CASRLGQGNEQFF.

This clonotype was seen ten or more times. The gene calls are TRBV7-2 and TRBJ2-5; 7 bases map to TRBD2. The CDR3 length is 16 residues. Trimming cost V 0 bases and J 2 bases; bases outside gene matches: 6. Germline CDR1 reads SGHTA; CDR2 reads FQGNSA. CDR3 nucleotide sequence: TGTGCCAGCAGCTTAGCGCCCCCCGGGAGGCAAGAGACCCAGTACTTC. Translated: CASSLAPPGRQETQYF. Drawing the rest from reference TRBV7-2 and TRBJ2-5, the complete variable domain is GAGVSQSPSNKVTEKGKDVELRCDPISGHTALYWYRQSLGQGLEFLIYFQGNSAPDKSGLPSDRFSAERTGGSVSTLTIQRTQQEDSAVYLCASSLAPPGRQETQYFGPGTRLLVL.

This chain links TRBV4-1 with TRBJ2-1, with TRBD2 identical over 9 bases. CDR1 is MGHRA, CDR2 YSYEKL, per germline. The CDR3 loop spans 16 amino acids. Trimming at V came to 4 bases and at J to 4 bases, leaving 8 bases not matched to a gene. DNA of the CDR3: TGCGCCAGCAGCCCGGGAAGACTAGCGGATTACAATGAGCAGTTCTTC. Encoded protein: CASSPGRLADYNEQFF.

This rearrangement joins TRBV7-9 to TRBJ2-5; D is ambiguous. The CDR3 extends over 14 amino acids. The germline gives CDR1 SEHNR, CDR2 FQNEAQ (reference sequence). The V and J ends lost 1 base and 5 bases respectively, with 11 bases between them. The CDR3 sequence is CASSLGARSETQYF. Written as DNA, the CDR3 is TGTGCCAGCAGCTTAGGGGCTCGGTCGGAGACCCAGTACTTC.

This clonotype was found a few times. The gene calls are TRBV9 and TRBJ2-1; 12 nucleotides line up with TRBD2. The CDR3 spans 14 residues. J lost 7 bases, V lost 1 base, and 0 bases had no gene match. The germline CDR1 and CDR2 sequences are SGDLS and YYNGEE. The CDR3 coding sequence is TGTGCCAGCAGCGTACTAGCGGGGGGGAATGAGCAGTTCTTC. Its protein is CASSVLAGGNEQFF.

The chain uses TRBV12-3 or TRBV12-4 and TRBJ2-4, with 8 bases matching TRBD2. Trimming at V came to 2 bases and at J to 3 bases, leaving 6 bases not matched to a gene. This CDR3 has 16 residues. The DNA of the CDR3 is TGTGCCAGCAGTTTATTGGGCGGGAGGTACAAAAACATTCAGTACTTC. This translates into CASSLLGGRYKNIQYF.

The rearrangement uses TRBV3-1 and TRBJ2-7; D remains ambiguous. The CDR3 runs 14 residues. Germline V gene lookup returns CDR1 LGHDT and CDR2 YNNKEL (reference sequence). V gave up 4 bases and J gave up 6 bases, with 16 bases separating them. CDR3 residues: CASSPPGLVVEQYF. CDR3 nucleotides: TGTGCCAGCAGCCCCCCCGGGTTAGTCGTCGAGCAGTACTTC.

CDR3 protein: CASSDTFRDWDGYTF. The CDR3 DNA reads TGTGCCAGCAGCGATACCTTCCGGGACTGGGATGGCTACACCTTC. The chain employs TRBV7-9 and TRBJ1-2; TRBD1 might be the D (5 bases). From germline, CDR1 is SEHNR and CDR2 FQNEAQ (reference sequence). This CDR3 is 15 amino acids long. V was pared by 5 bases and J by 6 bases, with 19 bases between. Full variable domain (rest looked up from reference TRBV7-9 and TRBJ1-2): DTGVSQNPRHKITKRGQNVTFRCDPISEHNRLYWYRQTLGQGPEFLTYFQNEAQLEKSRLLSDRFSAERPKGSFSTLEIQRTEQGDSAMYLCASSDTFRDWDGYTFGSGTRLTVV.

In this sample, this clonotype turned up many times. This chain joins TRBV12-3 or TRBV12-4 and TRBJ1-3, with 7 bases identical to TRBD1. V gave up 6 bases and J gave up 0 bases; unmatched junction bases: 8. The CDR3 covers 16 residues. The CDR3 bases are TGTGCCAGCAGGACCCCGGGACAGCTCTCTGGAAACACCATATATTTT. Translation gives CASRTPGQLSGNTIYF.

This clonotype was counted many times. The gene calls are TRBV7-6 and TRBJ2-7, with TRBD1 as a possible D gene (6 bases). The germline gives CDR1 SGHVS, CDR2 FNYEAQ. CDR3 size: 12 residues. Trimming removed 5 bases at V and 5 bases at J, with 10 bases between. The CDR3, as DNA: TGTGCCAGCAGCCCAGAGGGGGACGAGCAGTACTTC. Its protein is CASSPEGDEQYF.

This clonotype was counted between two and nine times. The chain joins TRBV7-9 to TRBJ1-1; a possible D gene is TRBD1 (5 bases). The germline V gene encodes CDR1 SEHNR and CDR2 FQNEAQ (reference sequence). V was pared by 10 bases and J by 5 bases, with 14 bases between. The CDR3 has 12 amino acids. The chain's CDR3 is CATQPGPTEAFF. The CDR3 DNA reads TGTGCCACCCAGCCGGGGCCTACTGAAGCTTTCTTT.

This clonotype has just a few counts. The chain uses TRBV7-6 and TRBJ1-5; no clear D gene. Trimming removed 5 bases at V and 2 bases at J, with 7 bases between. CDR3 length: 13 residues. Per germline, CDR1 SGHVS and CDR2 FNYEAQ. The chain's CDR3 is CASSREGNQPQHF. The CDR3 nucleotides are TGTGCCAGCAGCCGAGAAGGCAATCAGCCCCAGCATTTT.

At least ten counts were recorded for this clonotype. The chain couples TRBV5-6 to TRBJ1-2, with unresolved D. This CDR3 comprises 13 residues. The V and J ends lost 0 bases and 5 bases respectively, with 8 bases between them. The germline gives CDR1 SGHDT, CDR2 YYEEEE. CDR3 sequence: CASSLGSPYGYTF. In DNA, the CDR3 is TGTGCCAGCAGCTTGGGGAGTCCATATGGCTACACCTTC.

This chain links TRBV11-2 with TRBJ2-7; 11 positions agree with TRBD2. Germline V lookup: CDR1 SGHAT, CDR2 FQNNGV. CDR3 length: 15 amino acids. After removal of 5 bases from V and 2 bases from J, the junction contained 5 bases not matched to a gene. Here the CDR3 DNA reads TGTGCCAGCAGCATAACTAGCGGGGGTACCTACGAGCAGTACTTC. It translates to CASSITSGGTYEQYF.